These 27 T cell receptor beta chains were all obtained from the same sample, sequenced in a study of Graves' ophthalmopathy and Graves' hyperthyroidism. Amplification of the TCR beta CDR3 regions used RNA transcripts (as template). Following a first-round RT-PCR that used HTBI primers, a second-round multiplex PCR was carried out. MiXCR, run by TCRdb on the multiplex PCR reads, gives a single entry per CDR3 protein. The repertoire holds 900,000 to 1,200,000 distinct CDR3 sequences, with 35% to 45% as singletons. The specimen sequenced was peripheral blood or thyroid tissue (not recorded which). Receptors were obtained from an adult man with Graves' hyperthyroidism.

This clonotype has only one observation. This could be a read error, since a much larger clone is one nucleotide away. The CDR3: CATSGPGQDYGYTF. The CDR3, as DNA: TGTGCCACCAGTGGTCCGGGACAGGACTATGGCTACACCTTC. The rearrangement links TRBV24-1 to TRBJ1-2; 8 bases map to TRBD1. The germline V gene has CDR1 KGHDR and CDR2 SFDVKD. The CDR3 is made up of 14 amino acids. The V and J ends lost 5 bases and 3 bases, in that order; junction bases with no gene match: 4.

This clonotype showed up many times. CDR3 sequence: CASSHYRGTGNTIYF. The CDR3 DNA sequence: TGTGCCAGCAGTCATTACAGGGGAACTGGAAACACCATATATTTT. The chain is built from TRBV11-2 and TRBJ1-3; 7 nucleotides align to TRBD1. The CDR3 covers 15 residues. The germline V gene encodes CDR1 SGHAT and CDR2 FQNNGV. After removal of 6 bases from V and 2 bases from J, the junction contained 7 bases not matched to a gene.

The chain uses TRBV7-3 and TRBJ1-1, with D perhaps matching TRBD1 (5 bases). V lost 3 bases and J lost 1, with 12 bases in between. The CDR3 is 15 amino acids. Germline V CDR1 and CDR2: SGHTA, FQGTGA. The CDR3 spells CASSFEGRGNTEAFF. The DNA of the CDR3 is TGTGCCAGCAGCTTCGAGGGACGGGGGAACACTGAAGCTTTCTTT.

Comment on this clonotype: A single base separates this from a much larger clone, so it may be a read error. This chain connects TRBV5-1 to TRBJ1-4; 7 positions agree with TRBD1. The germline V gene encodes CDR1 SGHRS and CDR2 YFSETQ. This CDR3 has 15 residues. The CDR3: CAGSSGDSLNEKLFF. CDR3 nucleotides: TGCGCCGGCAGCTCCGGGGACAGCCTTAATGAAAAACTGTTTTTT.

J is TRBJ2-7 and V is TRBV10-3; 13 bases fit TRBD2. Germline lookup yields CDR1 ENHRY and CDR2 SYGVKD. J was trimmed by 2 bases and V by 6 bases; bases with no gene match: 10. This CDR3 has 17 amino acids. The CDR3 is CAIRGGPGLAGAYEQYF. Here the CDR3 DNA reads TGTGCCATCAGGGGAGGACCCGGACTAGCGGGAGCCTACGAGCAGTACTTC.

The V gene is TRBV12-3 or TRBV12-4, the J gene TRBJ1-4; D unclear. Trimming took 5 bases from V and 5 from J, leaving 21 bases between them. The CDR3 covers 17 residues. CDR3 loop: CASSPTNTALQNEKLFF. The CDR3 region has the DNA TGTGCCAGCAGTCCCACTAATACAGCGCTACAGAATGAAAAACTGTTTTTT.

As to this clonotype: This may come from a read error, since a much larger clone is one base off. No conserved phenylalanine or tryptophan ends this CDR3, so it is likely a read error. V and J are TRBV10-1 and TRBJ2-7, with D possibly TRBD2 on 5 matching bases. This CDR3 contains 13 residues. In germline, CDR1 is WNHNN, CDR2 SYGVQD (reference sequence). V lost 6 bases and J lost 5, with 14 bases in between. CDR3 sequence: CASSPAGFHEQYL. The CDR3 DNA reads as TGCGCCAGCAGCCCCGCGGGTTTCCACGAGCAGTACCTC.

The chain is built from TRBV10-3 and TRBJ1-1, with a weak D call TRBD1 (5 bases). The CDR3 consists of 12 residues. Germline V gene sequence: CDR1 ENHRY, CDR2 SYGVKD. The ends were cut back, 8 bases at V and 5 bases at J, with 12 bases in the middle. The chain's CDR3 is CAIGLGTTEAFF. The CDR3 coding sequence is TGTGCCATCGGTCTAGGGACGACTGAAGCTTTCTTT.

This clonotype showed up many times. The chain employs TRBV2 and TRBJ2-7; tentative D call: TRBD2 (6 bases). This CDR3 is built from 14 residues. Trimming pared 3 bases from V and 2 bases from J, leaving 11 bases between. Per the germline V gene, CDR1 is SNHLY and CDR2 is FYNNEI. The DNA for the CDR3 is TGTGCCAGCAGTGACCGCGCGGGAACCTACGAGCAGTACTTC. Its protein is CASSDRAGTYEQYF.

A remark on this clonotype: Because it lacks the conserved phenylalanine or tryptophan at the end, this CDR3 is likely a read error. The J gene is TRBJ2-7, the V gene TRBV19; 8 nucleotides line up with TRBD2. Looked up from germline, CDR1 is LNHDA and CDR2 is SQIVND (reference sequence). This CDR3 region has 15 residues. V gave up 9 bases and J gave up 2 bases; unmatched junction bases: 12. This CDR3 is CASSLVGGETYEQYL. In DNA, the CDR3 is TGTGCCAGCAGCTTGGTCGGGGGGGAGACCTACGAGCAGTACCTC.

V is TRBV14 and J is TRBJ2-2; D may be TRBD1 (5 bases). This CDR3 has 13 residues. The V gene's germline CDR1 is SGHDN and CDR2 FVKESK. V lost 0 bases and J lost 11, with 10 bases in between. CDR3: CASSQDRTPELFF. In DNA form, the CDR3 reads TGTGCCAGCAGCCAAGATCGGACACCTGAGCTGTTTTTT.

This sequence joins TRBV29-1 and TRBJ2-7; TRBD1 or TRBD2 may be the D gene (6 bases each). Germline V lookup: CDR1 SQVTM, CDR2 ANQGSEA. The CDR3 loop spans 15 amino acids. Deletions cut 2 bases from V and 1 base from J, with 15 bases between. DNA for the CDR3: TGCAGCGTTGAATCCGTGGAGGGGGTATCCTACGAGCAGTACTTC. Translating gives CSVESVEGVSYEQYF.

As concerns this clonotype: This could be a read error, since a much larger clone is one nucleotide away. The V call is TRBV29-1, the J call TRBJ2-7; D could derive from TRBD1 or TRBD2 (5 bases each). Trimming left V 0 bases short and J 3 bases short, with 21 bases between. CDR1 and CDR2 (germline): SQVTM, ANQGSEA. The CDR3 sequence is 17 residues long. This CDR3 reads CSVEDLRSGTAYYEQYF. CDR3 in DNA: TGCAGCGTTGAAGATCTCAGGTCCGGGACGGCTTACTACGAGCAGTACTTC.

The gene calls are TRBV28 and TRBJ2-7, with D unresolved. The CDR3 consists of 13 residues. CDR1 and CDR2 from the germline V gene are MDHEN and SYDVKM. V lost 1 base and J 3 bases, leaving 7 bases between the germline ends. CDR3 coding DNA: TGTGCCAGCAGTTTATCCAGATACTACGAGCAGTACTTC. Translation: CASSLSRYYEQYF.

This chain uses TRBV10-3 with TRBJ2-7; D is possibly TRBD1 (6 bases). This CDR3 has 16 residues. Deletions cut 6 bases from V and 4 bases from J, with 22 bases between. Germline V gene data show CDR1 as ENHRY and CDR2 as SYGVKD. The CDR3 region is CAISDSGVRVEYEQYF. The CDR3 DNA is TGTGCCATCAGCGACTCAGGGGTCCGGGTCGAATACGAGCAGTACTTC.

This chain links TRBV7-2 with TRBJ1-5; 9 bases are a match to TRBD1. CDR3 size: 16 residues. The germline V gene has CDR1 SGHTA and CDR2 FQGNSA. Germline trimming cut 4 bases from V and 9 bases from J; bases unmatched to any gene: 13. The CDR3 region is CASSYRGQGPGWPQHF. The CDR3 nucleotides are TGTGCCAGCAGCTACAGGGGGCAGGGGCCTGGATGGCCCCAGCATTTT.

The gene calls are TRBV29-1 and TRBJ1-2; 12 nucleotides agree with TRBD1. CDR1 and CDR2 from the germline V gene are SQVTM and ANQGSEA. Unmatched junction bases numbered 7, after V lost 7 bases and J lost 4 bases. This CDR3 comprises 14 residues. The CDR3 nucleotides are TGCAGCGCCGAAGGGACAGGGGGCGTCTATGGCTACACCTTC. Amino acids: CSAEGTGGVYGYTF.

The V call is TRBV10-3, the J call TRBJ2-7; D remains ambiguous. Germline V gene lookup returns CDR1 ENHRY and CDR2 SYGVKD. This CDR3 has 12 residues. V lost 5 bases and J lost 3, with 8 bases in between. CDR3 amino acids: CAISTFGYEQYF. For the CDR3, the DNA is TGTGCCATCAGTACCTTCGGCTACGAGCAGTACTTC.

There are many counts of this clonotype. This rearrangement joins TRBV7-2 to TRBJ1-1; TRBD1 matches at 9 bases. With V trimmed by 5 bases and J by 1 base, 8 bases remained unmatched. The CDR3 covers 16 residues. Per germline, CDR1 SGHTA and CDR2 FQGNSA. Here the CDR3 reads CASSKGQGRQNTEAFF. CDR3 nucleotide sequence: TGTGCCAGCAGCAAAGGACAGGGGAGGCAGAACACTGAAGCTTTCTTT.

This clonotype was detected ten times or more. This sequence joins TRBV7-2 and TRBJ1-5, with 8 bases matching TRBD1. V gave up 5 bases and J gave up 10 bases; unmatched junction bases: 13. Germline loops: CDR1 SGHTA, CDR2 FQGNSA. This CDR3 region has 15 residues. CDR3 in amino acids: CASSMQTGAISPQHF. CDR3 nucleotides: TGTGCCAGCAGCATGCAGACAGGGGCAATCAGCCCCCAGCATTTT.

This rearrangement joins TRBV6-5 to TRBJ1-1; D possibly corresponds to TRBD1 (5 bases). This CDR3 has 13 residues. Germline values: CDR1 MNHEY, CDR2 SVGAGI. V lost 0 bases and J lost 7, with 9 bases in between. The CDR3 DNA follows: TGTGCCAGCAGTTACTCGGGGGGACTTGAAGCTTTCTTT. Its protein product is CASSYSGGLEAFF.

A word on this clonotype: A much more abundant neighbour one base away suggests this may be a read error. The rearrangement links TRBV7-2 to TRBJ1-6; D possibly corresponds to TRBD1 (6 bases). The length of the CDR3 is 14 residues. V was cut by 5 bases and J by 15 bases, with 20 bases left in between. Germline V gene sequence: CDR1 SGHTA, CDR2 FQGNSA. The CDR3 sequence: CASSQDRDLTFLHF. CDR3 sequence (DNA): TGTGCCAGCAGCCAGGACAGAGATTTAACCTTCCTCCACTTT.

The genes are TRBV29-1 and TRBJ2-7, with D perhaps given as TRBD1 or TRBD2 (7 bases each). Trimming stripped 6 bases from V and 4 bases from J, with 19 bases between. Germline values: CDR1 SQVTM, CDR2 ANQGSEA. The CDR3 is 14 amino acids. CDR3 amino acids: CSVRDSGTSYEQYF. CDR3 in DNA: TGCAGCGTGCGGGACAGCGGGACGTCTTACGAGCAGTACTTC.

The chain links TRBV15 to TRBJ1-1; a possible D gene is TRBD1 (6 bases). The CDR3 consists of 14 residues. From germline, CDR1 is LNHNV and CDR2 YYDKDF (reference sequence). V lost 0 bases and J lost 11, with 16 bases in between. For the CDR3, the DNA is TGTGCCACCAGCAGAGATCTGAGGGGGGTAGGCGCTTTCTTT. It encodes CATSRDLRGVGAFF.

Of note for this clonotype: A much bigger clone sits one base away, suggesting this may be a read error. The J gene is TRBJ2-5, the V gene TRBV20-1; TRBD2 matches 7 bases. The CDR3 is 12 amino acids. Germline loops: CDR1 DFQATT, CDR2 SNEGSKA (reference sequence). CDR3: CSARLAQEAQYF. CDR3 DNA sequence: TGCAGTGCTCGACTAGCCCAAGAGGCCCAGTACTTC.

This clonotype was detected many times. This chain connects TRBV7-2 to TRBJ1-4; 7 bases line up with TRBD1. Germline-derived CDR1 and CDR2 are SGHTA and FQGNSA. V trimming: 5 bases; J trimming: 6 bases; junction bases outside the gene matches: 3. The CDR3 length is 13 residues. For the CDR3, the DNA is TGTGCCAGCAGCCTCGACAGGGATGAAAAACTGTTTTTT. Its translation: CASSLDRDEKLFF.

The chain is built from TRBV5-1 and TRBJ2-5; D remains ambiguous. Trimming left V 2 bases short and J 3 bases short, with 5 bases between. From germline, CDR1 is SGHRS and CDR2 YFSETQ. The CDR3 sequence is 12 residues long. In DNA, the CDR3 is TGCGCCAGCAGCTTTCAAGAAGAGACCCAGTACTTC. It encodes CASSFQEETQYF.